This T cell receptor beta chain is from a study of CXCR3-negative and CXCR3-positive naive CD8 T cells. General study points: Greater hydrophobicity was found in TRB CDR3s of CXCR3-positive naive cells than of CXCR3-negative naive cells.

A remark on this clonotype: The antigen is unknown.

This CDR3 region has 14 residues. Germline CDR1 LNHDA, CDR2 SQIVND (reference sequence). The authors made the TRB cDNA libraries by 5' RACE using UMI labels. One entry per CDR3 protein, without DNA, is what TCRdb gives after re-calling the 5' RACE reads. The table gives more than 80,000 distinct CDR3 sequences; the top ten clones make up around 0.82% of it. The chain employs TRBV19 and TRBJ1-1; the TCRdb D gene call, TRBD1, has no DNA to confirm it. The sequence derives from a human donor in good health. Some clones in this sample may be carry-over from other donors' samples. The sequenced material came from naive CXCR3+ CD8+ T cells from blood. This sample's subset: CD45RO-CCR7+CD27+CD95- naive CD8+ T cells expressing CXCR3 (TNR3+). The CDR3 loop is CASSLRTANTEAFF.